This is a list of T cell receptor beta chains from one sample in a study of cytomegalovirus exposure and HLA in healthy donors. Repertoires were generated with immunoSEQ multiplex PCR, while TCRdb's copy carries only in-frame clones and drops some. This sample has 150,000 to 200,000 clones; 75% to 90% occur once, and the top ten carry 0.65%. Sample: PBMCs. The source is a boy aged 5-17 years in good health and CMV-seronegative. Both conserved end residues are part of each CDR3. The D gene is left open where the match is weak. Clone sizes are given selectively: once, few, many, or a class where the clone is expanded.

V gene	J gene	clone size	D gene	CDR3 protein	CDR3 DNA
TRBV19	TRBJ1-2	-	-	CASSIRPAYGYTF	TGTGCCAGTAGTATCCGCCCAGCGTATGGCTACACCTTC
TRBV6-1	TRBJ2-7	-	TRBD2	CASRAGTSGSYEQYF	TGTGCCAGCAGAGCCGGGACTAGCGGGAGTTACGAGCAGTACTTC
TRBV23-1	TRBJ1-5	-	TRBD1	CASSRVTGGELGNQPQHF	TGCGCCAGCAGTCGAGTGACAGGGGGCGAATTGGGGAATCAGCCCCAGCATTTT
TRBV7-3	TRBJ2-3	-	TRBD2	CASSPGLASDTQYF	TGTGCCAGCAGCCCCGGACTAGCCTCAGATACGCAGTATTTT
TRBV29-1	TRBJ1-2	-	-	CSVEVGTARLDYGYTF	TGCAGCGTTGAAGTTGGAACGGCACGACTAGACTATGGCTACACCTTC
TRBV5-1	TRBJ1-1	-	TRBD1	CASSFNTGENTEAFF	TGCGCCAGCAGCTTCAATACAGGGGAGAACACTGAAGCTTTCTTT
TRBV28	TRBJ2-7	-	TRBD2	CASISSGRIHEQYF	TGTGCCAGCATCTCTAGCGGGAGAATCCACGAGCAGTACTTC
TRBV5-6	TRBJ1-3	-	TRBD1	CASIQGAQGNTIYF	TGTGCCAGCATTCAGGGGGCGCAAGGAAACACCATATATTTT
TRBV11-3	TRBJ2-2	-	-	CASSPDTGELFF	TGTGCCAGCAGTCCCGACACCGGGGAGCTGTTTTTT
TRBV7-5	TRBJ2-7	-	-	CARSQSSGCLHEQYF	TGTGCCAGAAGCCAATCTTCGGGGTGCTTGCACGAGCAGTACTTC
TRBV6-5	TRBJ1-1	few	TRBD1	CASRPGSTGERPAFF	TGTGCCAGCAGGCCCGGATCGACAGGGGAGAGACCGGCTTTCTTT
TRBV19	TRBJ2-2	-	-	CASSINRKGGELFF	TGTGCCAGTAGTATCAACAGGAAGGGGGGGGAGCTGTTTTTT
TRBV9	TRBJ2-2	-	TRBD1	CASSYRDRDTGELFF	TGTGCCAGCAGCTACCGGGACAGGGACACCGGGGAGCTGTTTTTT
TRBV11-2	TRBJ2-3	-	TRBD2	CASSLLGAGVGDTQYF	TGTGCCAGCAGCCTCCTAGGCGCGGGAGTGGGAGATACGCAGTATTTT
TRBV11-3	TRBJ1-1	-	TRBD1	CASSLETGGQTFF	TGTGCCAGCAGCCTCGAGACAGGGGGCCAGACTTTCTTT
TRBV30	TRBJ1-1	-	-	CAFGGGRLLGAEAFF	TGTGCCTTCGGGGGGGGACGGCTCCTCGGGGCTGAAGCTTTCTTT
TRBV5-4	TRBJ2-5	-	-	CASSAGLTQETQYF	TGTGCCAGCAGCGCGGGACTCACCCAAGAGACCCAGTACTTC
TRBV6-5	TRBJ1-1	-	TRBD1	CATTRDRGGTEAFF	TGTGCCACCACAAGGGACAGGGGAGGTACTGAAGCTTTCTTT
TRBV4-1	TRBJ2-7	-	TRBD1	CASSQLPGQGNHEQYF	TGCGCCAGCAGCCAACTCCCGGGACAGGGGAACCACGAGCAGTACTTC
TRBV5-1	TRBJ1-2	-	TRBD1	CASSSTGGSYGYTF	TGCGCCAGCAGCTCGACAGGGGGCAGCTATGGCTACACCTTC
TRBV5-4	TRBJ1-1	-	-	CASSLLQGGTEAFF	TGTGCCAGCAGCTTATTACAGGGTGGGACTGAAGCTTTCTTT
TRBV30	TRBJ1-1	once	TRBD1	CAWSSLPSQGFWTEAFF	TGTGCCTGGAGTTCACTACCTTCACAGGGGTTTTGGACTGAAGCTTTCTTT
TRBV5-1	TRBJ1-2	-	-	CASSLEARAHYGYTF	TGCGCCAGCAGCTTGGAAGCCAGGGCCCACTATGGCTACACCTTC
TRBV21-1	TRBJ2-7	-	-	CAIFLWTGASYEQYF	TGTGCCATTTTCCTGTGGACAGGGGCGTCCTACGAGCAGTACTTC
TRBV6-1	TRBJ1-4	-	-	CASSEYWGGGNEKLFF	TGTGCCAGCAGTGAATATTGGGGCGGGGGTAATGAAAAACTGTTTTTT
TRBV29-1	TRBJ1-2	-	TRBD1	CSAPGQVDPQANYGYTF	TGCAGCGCTCCCGGACAGGTCGATCCCCAAGCTAACTATGGCTACACCTTC
TRBV7-8	TRBJ2-7	few	-	CASSLRPAGLSSYEQYF	TGTGCCAGCAGCTTAAGGCCGGCAGGGCTTAGCTCCTACGAGCAGTACTTC
TRBV7-6	TRBJ1-6	-	TRBD1	CASSAVTGFGNSPLHF	TGTGCCAGCAGCGCAGTGACAGGGTTTGGTAATTCACCCCTCCACTTT
TRBV15	TRBJ2-2	-	-	CATSRDKGAANTGELFF	TGTGCCACCAGCAGAGATAAAGGGGCGGCGAACACCGGGGAGCTGTTTTTT
TRBV9	TRBJ1-2	-	TRBD1	CASSSDRDPNYGYTF	TGTGCCAGCAGCTCAGACAGGGATCCTAACTATGGCTACACCTTC
TRBV6-5	TRBJ1-5	-	TRBD1	CASSSRRTGIDQPQHF	TGTGCCAGCAGTTCCCGACGGACAGGGATTGATCAGCCCCAGCATTTT
TRBV30	TRBJ1-6	-	TRBD1	CAWSVPRGRHSPLHF	TGTGCCTGGAGTGTACCCAGGGGGCGGCATTCACCCCTCCACTTT
TRBV7-2	TRBJ2-1	-	-	CASSLDSGFNEQFF	TGTGCCAGCAGCTTAGATAGCGGCTTCAATGAGCAGTTCTTC
TRBV30	TRBJ2-7	-	-	CAWSVSPSRGRTYEQYF	TGTGCCTGGAGTGTATCCCCCTCGCGGGGACGTACCTACGAGCAGTACTTC
TRBV11-3	TRBJ2-7	few	TRBD1	CASSPAGTGTYEQYF	TGTGCCAGCAGCCCGGCCGGGACAGGGACCTACGAGCAGTACTTC
TRBV4-1	TRBJ2-1	-	-	CASSQVDMVSYNEQFF	TGCGCCAGCAGCCAAGTTGACATGGTCTCCTACAATGAGCAGTTCTTC
TRBV28	TRBJ1-1	few	-	CASSLQPKGAEAFF	TGTGCCAGCAGCCTACAGCCTAAAGGGGCTGAAGCTTTCTTT
TRBV5-6	TRBJ1-6	few	TRBD1	CASSWGQNNSPLHF	TGTGCCAGCAGCTGGGGACAGAATAATTCACCCCTCCACTTT
TRBV18	TRBJ2-7	-	-	CASSPRGGEQYF	TGTGCCAGCTCACCACGAGGGGGCGAGCAGTACTTC
TRBV7-3	TRBJ1-1	-	TRBD1	CASSFGETGRAFF	TGTGCCAGCAGCTTTGGAGAGACAGGGAGGGCTTTCTTT
TRBV10-3	TRBJ1-1	-	TRBD1	CATDRGRHTEAFF	TGTGCCACGGACAGGGGAAGGCACACTGAAGCTTTCTTT
TRBV6-1	TRBJ2-5	-	TRBD1	CASTVDRDWETQYF	TGTGCCAGCACCGTAGACAGGGATTGGGAGACCCAGTACTTC
TRBV7-9	TRBJ1-1	-	TRBD1	CASGLPGQAEAFF	TGTGCCAGCGGACTTCCGGGACAGGCTGAAGCTTTCTTT
TRBV19	TRBJ2-2	-	-	CASSPKVGTFTGELFF	TGTGCCAGTAGTCCCAAAGTGGGGACTTTCACCGGGGAGCTGTTTTTT
TRBV4-2	TRBJ2-3	-	-	CASSLGTSSTDTQYF	TGTGCCAGCAGCCTAGGGACTTCTAGCACAGATACGCAGTATTTT
TRBV2	TRBJ2-7	-	-	CASSERGLFYEQYF	TGTGCCAGCAGTGAAAGGGGCCTTTTTTACGAGCAGTACTTC
TRBV19	TRBJ1-5	-	-	CASSARPGTSNQPQHF	TGTGCCAGTAGTGCACGACCCGGGACAAGTAATCAGCCCCAGCATTTT
TRBV5-1	TRBJ1-1	-	TRBD1	CASSDPTGGNTEAFF	TGCGCCAGCAGCGACCCGACAGGGGGGAACACTGAAGCTTTCTTT
TRBV7-2	TRBJ1-5	-	TRBD1	CASSRTGSNQPQHF	TGTGCCAGCAGCCGGACAGGGAGCAATCAGCCCCAGCATTTT
TRBV6-5	TRBJ1-5	-	TRBD1	CASSYDRGQPQHF	TGTGCCAGCAGTTATGACAGGGGCCAGCCCCAGCATTTT
TRBV5-6	TRBJ2-5	-	-	CASSLANVGGGRLETQYF	TGTGCCAGCAGCTTGGCCAATGTGGGGGGCGGGAGATTGGAGACCCAGTACTTC
TRBV6-4	TRBJ2-1	-	TRBD2	CASSVQDSGEHEQFF	TGTGCCAGCAGCGTCCAAGACAGCGGGGAACATGAGCAGTTCTTC
TRBV30	TRBJ1-1	few	-	CAWRGGSGTEAFF	TGTGCCTGGAGGGGGGGGTCGGGTACTGAAGCTTTCTTT
TRBV11-2	TRBJ2-1	-	TRBD1	CASSEIPGQRYNEQFF	TGTGCCAGCAGCGAGATCCCGGGACAGAGGTACAATGAGCAGTTCTTC
TRBV29-1	TRBJ1-1	few	TRBD1	CSAKTGGATEAFF	TGCAGCGCGAAAACAGGGGGCGCGACTGAAGCTTTCTTT
TRBV19	TRBJ1-5	few	TRBD1	CASSIRGDRGQPQHF	TGTGCCAGTAGTATTAGGGGGGACAGGGGACAGCCCCAGCATTTT
TRBV27	TRBJ1-5	-	-	CASSLDSYSQPQHF	TGTGCCAGCAGCTTGGACAGCTATAGCCAGCCCCAGCATTTT